Listed below are T cell receptor beta chains from one sample, sequenced in a study of OX40 agonist ivuxolimab in advanced cancers. Sequenced by immunoSEQ multiplex PCR; TCRdb stores in-frame clones only, minus some. In the table there are 77,000 or so clones, 94% of which are singletons. This sample comprised CD4+ or CD8+ T cells sorted from blood, obtained in a trial of the OX40 agonist ivuxolimab. Receptor source: an adult with an advanced solid tumor such as melanoma, head and neck, liver or kidney cancer. CDR3s include the opening cysteine and the closing phenylalanine or tryptophan. A D gene is named only where the DNA matches it firmly. The listing skips clone size in some rows; elsewhere it reads once, few, many or a size class.

j_call d_call v_call clone_size cdr3_nt cdr3_aa
TRBJ1-2 TRBD1 TRBV4-1 - TGCGCCAGCAGCCAAGCGACAGGGGGTAGTGGCTACACCTTC CASSQATGGSGYTF
TRBJ1-5 - TRBV5-6 - TGTGCCAGCAGCTTGGGGCCCGCGGGTCAGCCCCAGCATTTT CASSLGPAGQPQHF
TRBJ2-7 - TRBV5-1 once TGCGCCAGCAGCTTGGATCCGCGGGGCAGCTCCTACGAGCAGTACTTC CASSLDPRGSSYEQYF
TRBJ1-5 - TRBV4-1 few TGCGCCAGCAGCCAAGATGGGGAGAACTATCAGCCCCAGCATTTT CASSQDGENYQPQHF
TRBJ1-6 - TRBV7-2 - TGTGCCAGCAGCTTCCGACGGGGGGCGTCACCCCTCCACTTT CASSFRRGASPLHF
TRBJ2-7 TRBD1 TRBV7-8 once TGTGCCAGCTCATCCGGGACAGGGCTCTCCTACGAGCAGTACTTC CASSSGTGLSYEQYF
TRBJ2-3 TRBD2 TRBV7-6 - TGTGCCAGCAGCGGGGGACTAGCGGAATTCACAGATACGCAGTATTTT CASSGGLAEFTDTQYF
TRBJ2-7 - TRBV6-5 - TGTGCCAGCAGCCACCCCGGGAAGCTCCACGAGCAGTACTTC CASSHPGKLHEQYF
TRBJ2-3 TRBD2 TRBV28 - TGTGCCAGCAGCTTAGCGGGAGAGCCCACAGATACGCAGTATTTT CASSLAGEPTDTQYF
TRBJ2-7 - TRBV27 - TGTGCCAGCCGATTCCTAGGGGACCCCAGGCGGGAACTTCCAACTGACGAGCAGTACTTC CASRFLGDPRRELPTDEQYF
TRBJ2-3 TRBD2 TRBV9 - TGTGCCAGCAGCGTAGAAAGCGGGGGCTACACAGATACGCAGTATTTT CASSVESGGYTDTQYF
TRBJ2-7 - TRBV7-2 - TGTGCCAGCAGCTCCATCTCCTACGAGCAGTACTTC CASSSISYEQYF
TRBJ1-1 - TRBV6-6 - TGTGCCAGCAGTACACAGATAATGAACACTGAAGCTTTCTTT CASSTQIMNTEAFF
TRBJ2-4 TRBD1 TRBV5-1 - TGCGCCAGCAGCAAAGGACAGGTCTTGGACATTCAGTACTTC CASSKGQVLDIQYF
TRBJ2-1 - TRBV29-1 - TGCAGCGTTGAAGACCTCCTCCAGTTTGGTGAGCAGTTCTTC CSVEDLLQFGEQFF
TRBJ1-2 TRBD1 TRBV5-1 - TGCGCCAGCAGCTTGGGACAGGGGGCCTACACCTTC CASSLGQGAYTF
TRBJ1-1 - TRBV15 - TGTGCCACCAGCAGAGATCGGTCGAGGACGGGGAACACTGAAGCTTTCTTT CATSRDRSRTGNTEAFF
TRBJ1-3 - TRBV10-3 - TGTGCCATCAGTGATGGTAGGCTCAGAGGCCCTGGCACCATATATTTT CAISDGRLRGPGTIYF
TRBJ2-1 - TRBV14 - TGTGCCAGCAGCCATTTCGATAGAGGTCCGAGCTCCTACAATGAGCAGTTCTTC CASSHFDRGPSSYNEQFF
TRBJ2-1 - TRBV11-1 - TGTGCCAGCTGTTCGGGTAGCTCCTACAATGAGCAGTTCTTC CASCSGSSYNEQFF
TRBJ1-1 - TRBV6-5 - TGTGCCAGCAGTTACTCCCCTGCTTTCTTT CASSYSPAFF
TRBJ1-2 - TRBV7-8 - TGTGCCAGCAGCTTACTTGAGGGAGTAGATTATGGCTACACCTTC CASSLLEGVDYGYTF
TRBJ1-2 TRBD1 TRBV19 - TGTGCCAGTATGGCAGGGGGCGGTCATGGCTACACCTTC CASMAGGGHGYTF
TRBJ1-3 - TRBV6-5 - TGTGCCAGCAGCGAGGTTGGGGCTGGAAACACCATATATTTT CASSEVGAGNTIYF
TRBJ2-4 TRBD2 TRBV28 - TGTGCCAGCAGTTTGGCCGGGGCGGGAGGGCCCAGACCCCTAGCCAAAAACATTCAGTACTTC CASSLAGAGGPRPLAKNIQYF
TRBJ1-1 - TRBV11-2 once TGTGCCAGCAGCTTCGGTGGCCAGGGTGAAGCTTTCTTT CASSFGGQGEAFF
TRBJ1-2 TRBD1 TRBV4-1 - TGCGCCAGCAGCCCCGGACAGGGGGAGATCTATGGCTACACCTTC CASSPGQGEIYGYTF
TRBJ1-1 - TRBV7-2 - TGTGCCAGCACCTCCCTGAGTATGGGGGACACTGAAGCTTTCTTT CASTSLSMGDTEAFF
TRBJ2-1 - TRBV2 - TGTGCCAGAAGAGGGACCCTGGGGAATGAGCAGTTCTTC CARRGTLGNEQFF
TRBJ2-1 - TRBV28 - TGTGCCAGCAGTTTATTCACAGGGTTTTACAATGAGCAGTTCTTC CASSLFTGFYNEQFF
TRBJ2-1 TRBD2 TRBV7-2 - TGTGCCAGCAGCGCCCGACTAGCGGGGGGGAGCTCCTACAATGAGCAGTTCTTC CASSARLAGGSSYNEQFF
TRBJ2-1 TRBD2 TRBV19 - TGTGCCAGTAGTATCCGTCGGGAGGGCGTCTACAATGAGCAGTTCTTC CASSIRREGVYNEQFF
TRBJ2-3 TRBD1 TRBV28 - TGTGCCAGCGGGGGACAGGGGTCCACAGATACGCAGTATTTT CASGGQGSTDTQYF
TRBJ2-4 - TRBV2 - TGTGCCACCTCGGTGTGGGCAGATAACATTCAGTACTTC CATSVWADNIQYF
TRBJ2-1 TRBD2 TRBV6-5 - TGTGCCAGCAGTTACGGCGGGGGGAGTTACAATGAGCAGTTCTTC CASSYGGGSYNEQFF
TRBJ1-6 TRBD1 TRBV9 - TGTGCCAGCAGCATGAGAGATGCCGGGACAGGGGGCGATTCACCCCTCCACTTT CASSMRDAGTGGDSPLHF
TRBJ1-2 TRBD1 TRBV19 - TGTGCCAGTAGTAACAGGGGGACGAACTATGGCTACACCTTC CASSNRGTNYGYTF
TRBJ2-5 - TRBV27 - TGTGCCAGCAGTTATTACCAAGAGACCCAGTACTTC CASSYYQETQYF
TRBJ1-1 TRBD1 TRBV27 - TGTGCCAGCAGTTCCAAGGACAGGATTTGGGGTGAAGCTTTCTTT CASSSKDRIWGEAFF
TRBJ2-1 TRBD2 TRBV12-5 - TGTGCTAGTGGTTTTAGCGGGGAATACAATGAGCAGTTCTTC CASGFSGEYNEQFF
TRBJ2-3 TRBD2 TRBV4-1 - TGCGCCAGCAGCCAGCTCAGATTCGGGGGGACGGGGGATACGCAGTATTTT CASSQLRFGGTGDTQYF
TRBJ2-5 - TRBV7-7 - TGTGCCAGCAGCCCATGGACAGAAAAAGAGACCCAGTACTTC CASSPWTEKETQYF
TRBJ2-7 TRBD1 TRBV13 - TGTGCCAGCAGCTTACCCTACGGACAGGGTCAGTACGAGCAGTACTTC CASSLPYGQGQYEQYF
TRBJ1-1 - TRBV4-1 - TGCGCCAGCAGCCCGGGGGGGAGGCCGGGGGCGGACACTGAAGCTTTCTTT CASSPGGRPGADTEAFF
TRBJ2-3 - TRBV5-6 - TGTGCCAGCAAAGGGGATACGCAGTATTTT CASKGDTQYF
TRBJ2-1 - TRBV13 - TGTGCCAGCAGCTTCCTAGGGGCAGGGGTTAGTGAGCAGTTCTTC CASSFLGAGVSEQFF
TRBJ2-2 - TRBV7-8 - TGTGCCAGCAGCTTACAGGGCGGGGAGCTGTTTTTT CASSLQGGELFF
TRBJ1-3 - TRBV6-5 - TGTGCCAGCAGCCCTGTGGACTCTGGAAACACCATATATTTT CASSPVDSGNTIYF
TRBJ2-1 - TRBV9 - TGTGCCAGCAGCGTATCGTGGCTAGAGTATTCCAATGAGCAGTTCTTC CASSVSWLEYSNEQFF
TRBJ1-4 - TRBV6-6 - TGTGCCAGCAGTCACACAGGGTCAACTAATGAAAAACTGTTTTTT CASSHTGSTNEKLFF
TRBJ2-7 - TRBV9 - TGTGCCAGCAGCGTAGAGGGATCTTCCTACGAGCAGTACTTC CASSVEGSSYEQYF
TRBJ2-2 - TRBV30 once TGTGCCTGGAGTCCTCTGACGGGAAGGACCGGGGAGCTGTTTTTT CAWSPLTGRTGELFF
TRBJ1-5 TRBD1 TRBV27 once TGTGCCAGCAGTTTATTCCAGGGGGGCAATCAGCCCCAGCATTTT CASSLFQGGNQPQHF